The rows below give T cell receptor beta chains drawn from one sample of a study of shared clonotypes between healthy human individuals. Sequencing used immunoSEQ multiplex PCR; TCRdb keeps in-frame clones, though not all of them. In the table there are 800,000 to 950,000 clones, 90% to 98% of which are singletons. Sequences were obtained from naive CD8+ T cells sorted from blood. Receptors were obtained from a man aged 25 to 40 in good health. Each CDR3 is given without its conserved first and last residue.

CDR3 length	V gene	J gene	CDR3 protein
12	TRBV7-9	TRBJ1-1	ASSLSTGTGEAF
11	TRBV28	TRBJ1-1	ASSRRGGTEAF
10	TRBV10-3	TRBJ1-2	AITDRRFGYT
16	TRBV28	TRBJ2-2	ASSFYVPVGINTGELF
14	TRBV5-8	TRBJ2-7	ASSGRTSGTSYEQY
16	TRBV5-1	TRBJ2-1	ASTSDRSGKWSYNEQF
12	TRBV9	TRBJ1-2	ASSGTGEHYGYT
11	TRBV6-5	TRBJ2-5	ASSPHNEETQY
12	TRBV7-9	TRBJ2-3	ASSSRLAPDTQY
11	TRBV27	TRBJ2-7	ASSLGTYYEQY
9	TRBV29-1	TRBJ2-3	SAGWADTQY
16	TRBV4-1	TRBJ1-1	ASSQAPGGGWGETEAF
11	TRBV7-2	TRBJ2-7	ASSPYMGYEQY
11	TRBV14	TRBJ2-7	ASRGTGSYEQY
13	TRBV25-1	TRBJ2-1	ASRGGPVSYNEQF
14	TRBV4-3	TRBJ2-7	ASSQGPQGVNDEQY
13	TRBV28	TRBJ2-7	ASSPWTGESYEQY
13	TRBV29-1	TRBJ1-5	SVEDRGPSNQPQH
12	TRBV9	TRBJ2-2	ASSVEWNTGELF
14	TRBV9	TRBJ2-1	ASSVGRGSSYNEQF
12	TRBV29-1	TRBJ2-2	SVYREGDTGELF
13	TRBV11-2	TRBJ2-7	ASSLDFPDHYEQY
14	TRBV29-1	TRBJ2-1	SVDNPGQGIYNEQF
12	TRBV7-9	TRBJ2-5	ASSLAQGYETQY
14	TRBV5-1	TRBJ2-3	ASSFIQGSSTDTQY
15	TRBV4-1	TRBJ2-1	ASSQDRGTAIYNEQF
11	TRBV11-2	TRBJ1-1	ASSSGQNTEAF
11	TRBV7-6	TRBJ2-7	ASSRETIYEQY
13	TRBV4-1	TRBJ2-7	ASSQDDGRSYEQY
10	TRBV11-2	TRBJ2-3	ASSSLPDTQY
13	TRBV6-1	TRBJ2-3	ASSLRQGGTDTQY
12	TRBV28	TRBJ2-5	ASSWGEDSETQY
9	TRBV30	TRBJ2-1	AWGETGEQF
13	TRBV7-8	TRBJ2-7	ASSVGQGVSYEQY
13	TRBV5-4	TRBJ1-6	ASSFVTDYNSPLH
12	TRBV4-3	TRBJ1-3	ASSHQGPGNTIY
13	TRBV4-2	TRBJ1-5	ASSQDWRGNQPQH
13	TRBV2	TRBJ2-3	ASSRGTTSTDTQY
8	TRBV7-9	TRBJ1-3	ASSSDTIY
10	TRBV7-9	TRBJ2-5	ASSFLGETQY
14	TRBV4-3	TRBJ2-1	ASSQDYQRGHNEQF